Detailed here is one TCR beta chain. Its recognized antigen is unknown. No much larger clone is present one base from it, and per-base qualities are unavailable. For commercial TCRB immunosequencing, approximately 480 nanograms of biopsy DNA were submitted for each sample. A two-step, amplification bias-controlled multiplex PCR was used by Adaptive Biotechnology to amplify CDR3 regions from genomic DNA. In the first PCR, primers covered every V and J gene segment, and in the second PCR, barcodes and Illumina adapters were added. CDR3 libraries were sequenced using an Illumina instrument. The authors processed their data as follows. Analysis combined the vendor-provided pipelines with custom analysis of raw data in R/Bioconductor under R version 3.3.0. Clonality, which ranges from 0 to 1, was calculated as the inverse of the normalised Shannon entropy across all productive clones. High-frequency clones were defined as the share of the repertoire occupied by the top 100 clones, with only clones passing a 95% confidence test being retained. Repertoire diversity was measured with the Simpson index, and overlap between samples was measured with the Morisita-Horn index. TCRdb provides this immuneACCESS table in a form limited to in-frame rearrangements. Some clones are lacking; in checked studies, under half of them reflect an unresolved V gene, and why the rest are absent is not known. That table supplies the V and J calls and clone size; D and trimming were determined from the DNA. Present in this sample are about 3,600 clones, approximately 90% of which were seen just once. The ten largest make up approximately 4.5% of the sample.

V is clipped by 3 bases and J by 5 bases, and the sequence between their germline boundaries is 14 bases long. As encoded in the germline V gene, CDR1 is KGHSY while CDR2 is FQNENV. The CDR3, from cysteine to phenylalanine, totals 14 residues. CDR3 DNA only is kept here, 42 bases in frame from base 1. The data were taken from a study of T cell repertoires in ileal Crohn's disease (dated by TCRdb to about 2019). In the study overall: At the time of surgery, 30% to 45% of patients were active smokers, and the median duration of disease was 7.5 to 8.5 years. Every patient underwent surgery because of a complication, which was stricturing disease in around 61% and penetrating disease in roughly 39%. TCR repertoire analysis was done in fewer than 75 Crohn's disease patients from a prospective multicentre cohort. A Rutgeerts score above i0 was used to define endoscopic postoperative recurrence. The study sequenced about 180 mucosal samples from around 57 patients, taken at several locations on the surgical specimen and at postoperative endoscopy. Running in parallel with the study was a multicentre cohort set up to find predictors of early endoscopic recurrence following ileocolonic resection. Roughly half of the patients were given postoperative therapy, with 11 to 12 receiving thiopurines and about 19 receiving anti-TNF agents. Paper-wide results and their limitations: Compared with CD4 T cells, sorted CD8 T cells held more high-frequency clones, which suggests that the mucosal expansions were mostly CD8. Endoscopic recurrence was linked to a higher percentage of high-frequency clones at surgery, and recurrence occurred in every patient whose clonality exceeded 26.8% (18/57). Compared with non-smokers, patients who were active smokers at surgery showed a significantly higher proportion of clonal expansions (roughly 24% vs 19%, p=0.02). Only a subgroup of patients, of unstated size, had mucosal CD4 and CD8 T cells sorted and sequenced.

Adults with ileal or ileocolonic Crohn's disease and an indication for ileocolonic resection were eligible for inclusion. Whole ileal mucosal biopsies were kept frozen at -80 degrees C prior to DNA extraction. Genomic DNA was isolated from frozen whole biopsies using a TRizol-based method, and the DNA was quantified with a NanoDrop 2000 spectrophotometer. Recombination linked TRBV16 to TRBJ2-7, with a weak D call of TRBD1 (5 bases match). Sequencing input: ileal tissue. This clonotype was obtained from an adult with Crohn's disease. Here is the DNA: TGTGCCAGCAGCCAGTATGGGGCGGAAAACGAGCAGTACTTC. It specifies CASSQYGAENEQYF.